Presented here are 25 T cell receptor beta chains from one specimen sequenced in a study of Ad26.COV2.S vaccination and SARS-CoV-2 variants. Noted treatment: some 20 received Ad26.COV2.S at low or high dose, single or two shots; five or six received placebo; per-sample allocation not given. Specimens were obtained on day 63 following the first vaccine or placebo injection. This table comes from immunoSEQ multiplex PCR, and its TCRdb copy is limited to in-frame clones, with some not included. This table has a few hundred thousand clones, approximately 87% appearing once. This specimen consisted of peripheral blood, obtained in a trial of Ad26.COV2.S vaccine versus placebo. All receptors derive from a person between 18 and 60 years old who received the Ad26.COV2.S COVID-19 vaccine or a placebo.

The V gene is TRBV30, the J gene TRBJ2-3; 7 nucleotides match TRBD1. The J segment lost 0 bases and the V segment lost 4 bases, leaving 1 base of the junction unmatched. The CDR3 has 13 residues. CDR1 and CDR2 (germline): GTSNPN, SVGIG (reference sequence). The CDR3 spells CAWTTGSTDTQYF. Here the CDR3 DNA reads TGTGCCTGGACGACAGGGAGCACAGATACGCAGTATTTT. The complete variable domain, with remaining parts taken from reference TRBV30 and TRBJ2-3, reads SQTIHQWPATLVQPVGSPLSLECTVEGTSNPNLYWYRQAAGRGLQLLFYSVGIGQISSEVPQNLSASRPQDRQFILSSKKLLLSDSGFYLCAWTTGSTDTQYFGPGTRLTVL.

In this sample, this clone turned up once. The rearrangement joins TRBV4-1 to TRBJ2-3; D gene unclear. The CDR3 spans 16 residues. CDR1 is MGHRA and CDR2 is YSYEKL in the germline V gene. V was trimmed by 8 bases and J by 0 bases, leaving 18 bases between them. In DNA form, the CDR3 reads TGCGCCAGCGCCCAAGGGCTGAGAGGAAGCACAGATACGCAGTATTTT. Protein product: CASAQGLRGSTDTQYF.

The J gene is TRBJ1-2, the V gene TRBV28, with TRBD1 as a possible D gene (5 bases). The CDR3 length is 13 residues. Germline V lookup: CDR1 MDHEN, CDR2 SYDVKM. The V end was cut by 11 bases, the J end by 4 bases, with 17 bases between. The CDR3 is CASALGTTYGYTF. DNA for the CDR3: TGTGCCTCAGCACTCGGGACGACCTATGGCTACACCTTC.

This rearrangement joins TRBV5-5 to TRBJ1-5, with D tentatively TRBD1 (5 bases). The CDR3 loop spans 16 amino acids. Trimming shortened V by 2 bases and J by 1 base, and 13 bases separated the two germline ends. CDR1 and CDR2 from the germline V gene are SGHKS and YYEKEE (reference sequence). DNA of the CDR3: TGTGCCAGCAGCTTAACAGCGGGGGTGAGCAATCAGCCCCAGCATTTT. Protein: CASSLTAGVSNQPQHF.

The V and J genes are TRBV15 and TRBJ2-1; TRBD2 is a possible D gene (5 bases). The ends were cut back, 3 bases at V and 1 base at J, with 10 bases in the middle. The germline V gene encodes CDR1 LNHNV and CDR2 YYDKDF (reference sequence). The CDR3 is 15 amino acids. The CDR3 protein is CATSRTGGSYNEQFF. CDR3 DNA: TGTGCCACCAGCAGGACCGGCGGGTCCTACAATGAGCAGTTCTTC.

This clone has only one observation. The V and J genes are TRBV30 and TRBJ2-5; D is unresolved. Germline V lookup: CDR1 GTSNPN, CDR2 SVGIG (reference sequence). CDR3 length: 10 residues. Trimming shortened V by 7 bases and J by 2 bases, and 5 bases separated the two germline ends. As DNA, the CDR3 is TGTGCCTACCAGCAAGAGACCCAGTACTTC. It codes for CAYQQETQYF.

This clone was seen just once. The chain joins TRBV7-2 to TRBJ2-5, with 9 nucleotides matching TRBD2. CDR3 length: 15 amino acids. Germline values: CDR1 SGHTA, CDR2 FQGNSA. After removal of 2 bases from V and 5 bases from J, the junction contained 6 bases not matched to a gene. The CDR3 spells CASSLMAGGRETQYF. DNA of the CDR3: TGTGCCAGCAGCTTAATGGCGGGGGGGCGTGAGACCCAGTACTTC.

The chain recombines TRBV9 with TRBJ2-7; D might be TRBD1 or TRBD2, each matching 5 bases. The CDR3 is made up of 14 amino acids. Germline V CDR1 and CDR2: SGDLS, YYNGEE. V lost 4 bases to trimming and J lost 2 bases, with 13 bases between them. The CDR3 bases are TGTGCCAGCAGCTTATGGGACGGAACCTACGAGCAGTACTTC. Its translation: CASSLWDGTYEQYF.

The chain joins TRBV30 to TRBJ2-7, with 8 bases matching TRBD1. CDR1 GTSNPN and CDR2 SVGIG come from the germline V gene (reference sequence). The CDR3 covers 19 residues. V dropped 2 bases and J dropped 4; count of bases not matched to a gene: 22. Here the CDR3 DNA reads TGTGCCTGGAGTTTCCAGGGGGCAGGGGGTCCTTACACAAGATACGAGCAGTACTTC. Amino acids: CAWSFQGAGGPYTRYEQYF.

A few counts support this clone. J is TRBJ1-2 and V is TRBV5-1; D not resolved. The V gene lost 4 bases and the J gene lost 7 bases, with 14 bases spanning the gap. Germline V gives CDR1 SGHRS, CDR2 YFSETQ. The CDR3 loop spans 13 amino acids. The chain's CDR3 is CASSPSQLGGYTF. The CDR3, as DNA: TGCGCCAGCAGCCCAAGCCAGCTTGGTGGCTACACCTTC.

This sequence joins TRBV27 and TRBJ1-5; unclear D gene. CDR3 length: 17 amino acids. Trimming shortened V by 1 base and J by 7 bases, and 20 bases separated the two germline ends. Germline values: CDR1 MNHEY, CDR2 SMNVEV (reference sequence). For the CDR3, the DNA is TGTGCCAGCAGTTTATTCCCCCCCCCAGCCACGGGACAGCCCCAGCATTTT. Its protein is CASSLFPPPATGQPQHF.

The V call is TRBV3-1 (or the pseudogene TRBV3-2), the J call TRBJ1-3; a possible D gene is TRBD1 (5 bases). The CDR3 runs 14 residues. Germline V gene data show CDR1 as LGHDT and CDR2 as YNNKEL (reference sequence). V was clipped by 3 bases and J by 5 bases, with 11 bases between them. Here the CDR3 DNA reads TGTGCCAGCAGCCAGGGAGGGGATAGAAACACCATATATTTT. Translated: CASSQGGDRNTIYF.

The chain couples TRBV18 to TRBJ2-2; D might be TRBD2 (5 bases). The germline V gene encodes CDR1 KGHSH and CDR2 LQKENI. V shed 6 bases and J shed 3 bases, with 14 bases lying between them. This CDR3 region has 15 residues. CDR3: CASSPRVVDTGELFF. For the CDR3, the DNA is TGTGCCAGCTCCCCGCGGGTAGTGGACACCGGGGAGCTGTTTTTT. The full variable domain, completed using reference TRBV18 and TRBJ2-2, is NAGVMQNPRHLVRRRGQEARLRCSPMKGHSHVYWYRQLPEEGLKFMVYLQKENIIDESGMPKERFSAEFPKEGPSILRIQQVVRGDSAAYFCASSPRVVDTGELFFGEGSRLTVL.

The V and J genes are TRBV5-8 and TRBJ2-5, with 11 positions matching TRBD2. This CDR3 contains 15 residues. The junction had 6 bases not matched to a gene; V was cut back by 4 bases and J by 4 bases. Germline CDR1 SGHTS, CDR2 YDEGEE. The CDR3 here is CASSRLGTSGETQYF. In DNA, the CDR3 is TGTGCCAGCAGCCGTTTAGGGACTAGCGGAGAGACCCAGTACTTC. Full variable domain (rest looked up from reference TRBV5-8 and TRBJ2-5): EAGVTQSPTHLIKTRGQQATLRCSPISGHTSVYWYQQALGLGLQFLLWYDEGEERNRGNFPPRFSGRQFPNYSSELNVNALELEDSALYLCASSRLGTSGETQYFGPGTRLLVL.

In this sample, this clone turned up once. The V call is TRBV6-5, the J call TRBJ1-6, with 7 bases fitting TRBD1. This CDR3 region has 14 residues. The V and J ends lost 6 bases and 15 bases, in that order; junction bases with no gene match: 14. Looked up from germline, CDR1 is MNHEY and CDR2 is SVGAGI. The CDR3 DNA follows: TGTGCCAGCAGACCCGACAGGGTAGCCTTGCTCCTCCACTTT. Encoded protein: CASRPDRVALLLHF.

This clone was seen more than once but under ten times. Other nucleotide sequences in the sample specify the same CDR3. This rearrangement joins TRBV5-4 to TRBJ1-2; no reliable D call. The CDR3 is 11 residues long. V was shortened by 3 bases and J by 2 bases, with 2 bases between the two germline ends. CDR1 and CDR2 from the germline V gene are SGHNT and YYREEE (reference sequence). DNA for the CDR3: TGTGCCAGCAGCTCCAACTATGGCTACACCTTC. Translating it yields CASSSNYGYTF.

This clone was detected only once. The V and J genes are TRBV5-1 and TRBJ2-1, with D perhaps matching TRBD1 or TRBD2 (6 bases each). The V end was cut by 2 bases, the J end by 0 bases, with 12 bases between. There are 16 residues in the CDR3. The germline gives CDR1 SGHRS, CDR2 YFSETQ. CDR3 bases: TGCGCCAGCAGCTTAGGAGGGGGGTACTCCTACAATGAGCAGTTCTTC. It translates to CASSLGGGYSYNEQFF.

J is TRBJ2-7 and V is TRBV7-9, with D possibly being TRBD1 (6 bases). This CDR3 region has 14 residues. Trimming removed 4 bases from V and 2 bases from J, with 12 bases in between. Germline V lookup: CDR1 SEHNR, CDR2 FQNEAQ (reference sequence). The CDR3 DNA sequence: TGTGCCAGCAGCTCCTTCGACAGGCCCTACGAGCAGTACTTC. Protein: CASSSFDRPYEQYF.

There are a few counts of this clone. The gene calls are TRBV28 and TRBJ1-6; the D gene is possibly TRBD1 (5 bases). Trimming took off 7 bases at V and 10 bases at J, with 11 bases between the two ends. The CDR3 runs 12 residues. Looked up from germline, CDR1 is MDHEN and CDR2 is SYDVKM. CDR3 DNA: TGTGCCAGCATCGCGGGGGGATCACCCCTCCACTTT. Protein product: CASIAGGSPLHF. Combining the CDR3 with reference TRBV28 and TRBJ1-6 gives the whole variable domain DVKVTQSSRYLVKRTGEKVFLECVQDMDHENMFWYRQDPGLGLRLIYFSYDVKMKEKGDIPEGYSVSREKKERFSLILESASTNQTSMYLCASIAGGSPLHFGNGTRLTVT.

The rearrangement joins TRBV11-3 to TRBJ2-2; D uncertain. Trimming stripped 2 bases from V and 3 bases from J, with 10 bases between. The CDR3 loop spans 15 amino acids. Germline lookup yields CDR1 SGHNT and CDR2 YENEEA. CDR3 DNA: TGTGCCAGCAGCTTAACTGGTGACTACACCGGGGAGCTGTTTTTT. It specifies CASSLTGDYTGELFF.

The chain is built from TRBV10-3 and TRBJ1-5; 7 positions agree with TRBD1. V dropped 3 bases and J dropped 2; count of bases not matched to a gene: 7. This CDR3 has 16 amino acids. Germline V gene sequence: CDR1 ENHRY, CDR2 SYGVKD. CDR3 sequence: CAISDPGRGGNQPQHF. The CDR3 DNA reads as TGTGCCATCAGTGACCCCGGCAGGGGGGGCAATCAGCCCCAGCATTTT.

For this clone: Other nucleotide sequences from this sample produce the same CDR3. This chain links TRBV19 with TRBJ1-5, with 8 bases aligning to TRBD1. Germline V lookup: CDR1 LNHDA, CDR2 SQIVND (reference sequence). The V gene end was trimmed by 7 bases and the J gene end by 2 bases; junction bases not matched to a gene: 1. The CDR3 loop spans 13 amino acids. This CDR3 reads CASTGGGNQPQHF. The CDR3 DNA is TGTGCCAGTACAGGGGGCGGCAATCAGCCCCAGCATTTT.

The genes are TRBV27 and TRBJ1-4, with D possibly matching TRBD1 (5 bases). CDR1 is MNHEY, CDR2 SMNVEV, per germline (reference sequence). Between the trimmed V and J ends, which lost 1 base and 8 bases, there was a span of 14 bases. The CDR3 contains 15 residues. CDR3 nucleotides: TGTGCCAGCAGTTTATTGGGGGGTAGCGGAGAAAAACTGTTTTTT. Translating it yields CASSLLGGSGEKLFF.

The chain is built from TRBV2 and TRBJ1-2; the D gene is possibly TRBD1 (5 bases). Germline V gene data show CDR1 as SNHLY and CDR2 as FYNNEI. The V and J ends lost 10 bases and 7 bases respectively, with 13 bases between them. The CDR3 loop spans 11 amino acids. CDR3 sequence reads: CATRQGVGYTF. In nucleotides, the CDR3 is TGTGCCACCCGGCAGGGTGTTGGCTACACCTTC.

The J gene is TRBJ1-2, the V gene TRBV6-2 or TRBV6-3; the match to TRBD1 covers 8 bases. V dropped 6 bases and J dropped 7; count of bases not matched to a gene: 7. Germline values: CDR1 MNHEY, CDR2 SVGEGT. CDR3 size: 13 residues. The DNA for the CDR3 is TGTGCCAGCAGCCTCCCGACAGGGGTTGGCTACACCTTC. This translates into CASSLPTGVGYTF.